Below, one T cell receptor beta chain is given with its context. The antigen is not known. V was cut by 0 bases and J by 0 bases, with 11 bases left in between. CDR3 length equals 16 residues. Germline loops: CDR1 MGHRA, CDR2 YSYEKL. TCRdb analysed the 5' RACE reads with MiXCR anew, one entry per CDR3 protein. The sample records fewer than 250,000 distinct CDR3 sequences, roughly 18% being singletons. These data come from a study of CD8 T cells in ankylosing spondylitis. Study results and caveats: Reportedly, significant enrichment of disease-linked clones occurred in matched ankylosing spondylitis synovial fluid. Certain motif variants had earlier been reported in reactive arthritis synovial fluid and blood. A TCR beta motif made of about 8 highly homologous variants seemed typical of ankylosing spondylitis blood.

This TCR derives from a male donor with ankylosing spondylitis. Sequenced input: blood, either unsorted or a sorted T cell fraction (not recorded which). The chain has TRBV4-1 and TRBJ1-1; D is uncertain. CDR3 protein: CASSQDGSSMNTEAFF. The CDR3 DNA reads TGCGCCAGCAGCCAAGACGGGTCGAGCATGAACACTGAAGCTTTCTTT.